A selection of T cell receptor beta chains follows, all from one sample in a study of blood T cell repertoires in COVID-19. Only in-frame clones appear in the TCRdb table, and some are missing; sequencing was by immunoSEQ multiplex PCR. The table includes about 40,000 clones, about 88% detected once. The specimen was peripheral blood. The origin of the receptors is a man in his sixties with active COVID-19. Each CDR3 is given without its conserved first and last residue. Each record gives: V gene, D gene, CDR3 protein. D genes are given only for firm matches.

>TRBV15|-
ATSRDASSYNEQF
>TRBV2|-
AIKSQGSSETQY
>TRBV9|-
ASSVGSGGNYNEQF
>TRBV29-1|-
SVEGLSGNTIY
>TRBV4-3|-
ASSQGLTGSDTQY
>TRBV7-3|TRBD2
ASSLTYRGRINNEQF
>TRBV12-3/TRBV12-4|-
AGSFRVAETQY
>TRBV7-8|TRBD1
ASSSGTGTNTEAF
>TRBV19|TRBD1
ASSRKGAPNYGYT
>TRBV7-2|TRBD2
ASSLSLAGAYEQY
>TRBV6-5|TRBD2
AGRLAGTDTQY
>TRBV3-1/TRBV3-2|-
ASSLDSTGELF
>TRBV2|-
ASSEAGINYGYT
>TRBV5-4|-
ASSLDTYEQY
>TRBV3-1/TRBV3-2|-
ASSQLTGLGNSPLH
>TRBV4-1|-
ASSQGGGSGYT
>TRBV28|TRBD1
ASSPGTGHYGYT
>TRBV25-1|-
ASSPSGTPSYEQY
>TRBV5-5|-
ASSTTGSSGNTIY
>TRBV7-9|TRBD1
ASSLGDRRDNEQF